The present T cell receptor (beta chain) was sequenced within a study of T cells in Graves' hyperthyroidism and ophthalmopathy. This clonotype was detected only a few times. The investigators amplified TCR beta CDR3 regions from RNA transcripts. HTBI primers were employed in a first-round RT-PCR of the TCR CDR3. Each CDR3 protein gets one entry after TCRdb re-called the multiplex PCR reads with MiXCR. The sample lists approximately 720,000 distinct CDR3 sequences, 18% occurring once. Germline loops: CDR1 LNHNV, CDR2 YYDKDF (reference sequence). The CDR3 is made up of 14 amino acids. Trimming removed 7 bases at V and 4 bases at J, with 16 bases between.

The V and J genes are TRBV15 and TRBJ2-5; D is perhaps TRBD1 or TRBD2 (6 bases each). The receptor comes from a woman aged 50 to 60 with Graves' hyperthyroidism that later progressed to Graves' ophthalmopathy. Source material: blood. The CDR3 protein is CATKFWGAGETQYF. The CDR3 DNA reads TGTGCCACCAAATTTTGGGGGGCAGGAGAGACCCAGTACTTC. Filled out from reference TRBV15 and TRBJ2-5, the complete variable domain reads DAMVIQNPRYQVTQFGKPVTLSCSQTLNHNVMYWYQQKSSQAPKLLFHYYDKDFNNEADTPDNFQSRRPNTSFCFLDIRSPGLGDTAMYLCATKFWGAGETQYFGPGTRLLVL.